The entry below gives a single T cell receptor (beta chain) sequence along with its context. The antigen is undetermined. MiXCR, run by TCRdb on the RT-PCR reads, gives a single entry per CDR3 protein. The table lists fewer than 550,000 distinct CDR3 sequences, around 25% of them singletons, with 1.9% in the top ten. Germline CDR1 and CDR2: SGHVS and FQNEAQ. V dropped 5 bases and J dropped 2 bases, with 13 bases sitting between them. This CDR3 has 14 residues. This specimen belongs to a study of response to subunit inactivated influenza vaccine. Findings and limits, study-wide: It was the authors' suggestion that each seasonal influenza vaccination recruits few new T cells.

Sequencing was performed on CD4+ T cells sorted from PBMCs, taken around 5 days after vaccination. V and J are TRBV7-8 and TRBJ2-7; D perhaps matches TRBD2 (5 bases). The clonotype originates from a man in his fifties who received an inactivated influenza vaccine. The CDR3 spells CASSPRGAAYEQYF. The CDR3 DNA is TGTGCCAGCAGCCCCCGGGGTGCAGCCTACGAGCAGTACTTC.